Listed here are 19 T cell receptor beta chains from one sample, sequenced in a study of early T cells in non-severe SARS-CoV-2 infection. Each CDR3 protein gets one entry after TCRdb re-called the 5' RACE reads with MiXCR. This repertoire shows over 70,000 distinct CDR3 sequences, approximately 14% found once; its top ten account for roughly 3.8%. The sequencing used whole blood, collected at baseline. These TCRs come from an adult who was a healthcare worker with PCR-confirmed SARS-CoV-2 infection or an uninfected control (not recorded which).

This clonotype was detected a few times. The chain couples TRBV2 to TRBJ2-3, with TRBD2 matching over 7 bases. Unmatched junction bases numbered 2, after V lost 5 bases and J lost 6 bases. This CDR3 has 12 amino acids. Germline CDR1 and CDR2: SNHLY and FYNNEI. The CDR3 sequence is CASSREADTQYF. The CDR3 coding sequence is TGTGCCAGCAGTCGGGAGGCCGATACGCAGTATTTT.

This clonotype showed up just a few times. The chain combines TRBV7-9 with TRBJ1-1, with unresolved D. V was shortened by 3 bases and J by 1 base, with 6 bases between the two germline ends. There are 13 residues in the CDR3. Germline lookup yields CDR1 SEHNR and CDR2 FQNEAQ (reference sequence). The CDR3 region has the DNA TGTGCCAGCAGCTTTGAAGCGAACACTGAAGCTTTCTTT. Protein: CASSFEANTEAFF.

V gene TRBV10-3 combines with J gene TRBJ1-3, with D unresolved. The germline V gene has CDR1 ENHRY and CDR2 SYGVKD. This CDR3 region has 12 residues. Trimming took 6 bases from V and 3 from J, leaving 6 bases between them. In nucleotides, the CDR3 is TGTGCCATCAGCAGCATTGGAAACACCATATATTTT. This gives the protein CAISSIGNTIYF.

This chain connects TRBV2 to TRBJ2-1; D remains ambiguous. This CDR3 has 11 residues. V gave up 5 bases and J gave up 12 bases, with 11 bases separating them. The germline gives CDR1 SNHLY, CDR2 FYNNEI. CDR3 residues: CASSSRLWQFF. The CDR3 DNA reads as TGTGCCAGCAGTTCCAGGTTGTGGCAGTTCTTC.

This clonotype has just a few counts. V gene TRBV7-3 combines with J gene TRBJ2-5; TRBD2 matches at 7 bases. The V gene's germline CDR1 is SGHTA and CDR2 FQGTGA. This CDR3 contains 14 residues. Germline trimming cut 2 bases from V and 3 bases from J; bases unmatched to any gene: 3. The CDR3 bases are TGTGCCAGCAGCTTAGTGGGAGGGGAAGAGACCCAGTACTTC. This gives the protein CASSLVGGEETQYF. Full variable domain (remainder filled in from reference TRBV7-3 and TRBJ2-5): GAGVSQTPSNKVTEKGKYVELRCDPISGHTALYWYRQSLGQGPEFLIYFQGTGAADDSGLPNDRFFAVRPEGSVSTLKIQRTERGDSAVYLCASSLVGGEETQYFGPGTRLLVL.

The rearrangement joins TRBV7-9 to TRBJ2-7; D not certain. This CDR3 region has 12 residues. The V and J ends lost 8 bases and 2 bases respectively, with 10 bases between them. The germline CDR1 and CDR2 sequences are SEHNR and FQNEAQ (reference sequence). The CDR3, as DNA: TGTGCCAGCCTAGACCGCGCCTACGAGCAGTACTTC. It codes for CASLDRAYEQYF.

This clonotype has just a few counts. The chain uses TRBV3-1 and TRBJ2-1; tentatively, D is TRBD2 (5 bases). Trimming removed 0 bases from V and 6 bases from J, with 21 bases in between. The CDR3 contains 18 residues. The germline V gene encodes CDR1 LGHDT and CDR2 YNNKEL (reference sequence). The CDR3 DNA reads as TGTGCCAGCAGCCAAGATAGAGGGTCCCCGGAACCTTCCAATGAGCAGTTCTTC. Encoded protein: CASSQDRGSPEPSNEQFF.

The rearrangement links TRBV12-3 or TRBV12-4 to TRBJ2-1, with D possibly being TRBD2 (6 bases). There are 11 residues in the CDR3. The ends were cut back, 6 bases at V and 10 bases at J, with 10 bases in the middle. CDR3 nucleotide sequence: TGTGCCAGCAGCCCCGCGGGAGAGCAGTTCTTC. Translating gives CASSPAGEQFF.

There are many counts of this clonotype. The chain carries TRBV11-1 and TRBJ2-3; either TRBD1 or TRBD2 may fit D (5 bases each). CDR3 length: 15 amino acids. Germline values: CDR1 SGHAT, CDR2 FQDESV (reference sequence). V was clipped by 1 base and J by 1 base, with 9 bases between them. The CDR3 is CASSLVGEGTDTQYF. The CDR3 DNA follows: TGTGCCAGCAGCTTAGTGGGGGAAGGCACAGATACGCAGTATTTT.

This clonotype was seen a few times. The CDR3 sequence: CASSLSWEAGANVLTF. The CDR3 DNA follows: TGTGCCAGCAGTTTATCCTGGGAGGCTGGGGCCAACGTCCTGACTTTC. V is TRBV12-3 or TRBV12-4 and J is TRBJ2-6; a weak D match, TRBD2 (6 bases). V lost 2 bases to trimming and J lost 2 bases, with 10 bases between them. The CDR3 contains 16 residues.

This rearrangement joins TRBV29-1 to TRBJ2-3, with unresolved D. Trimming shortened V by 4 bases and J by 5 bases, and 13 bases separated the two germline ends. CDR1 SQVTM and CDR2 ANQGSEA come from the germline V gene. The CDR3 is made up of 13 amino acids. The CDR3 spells CSVGGNYGDTQYF. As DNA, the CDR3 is TGCAGCGTTGGTGGTAATTACGGAGATACGCAGTATTTT.

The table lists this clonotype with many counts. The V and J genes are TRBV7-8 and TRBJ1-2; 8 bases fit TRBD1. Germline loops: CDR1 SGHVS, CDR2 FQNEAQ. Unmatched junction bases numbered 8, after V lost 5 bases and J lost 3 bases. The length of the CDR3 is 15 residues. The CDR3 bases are TGTGCCAGCAGCCCCTATCTGGGACAGGACTATGGCTACACCTTC. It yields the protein CASSPYLGQDYGYTF.

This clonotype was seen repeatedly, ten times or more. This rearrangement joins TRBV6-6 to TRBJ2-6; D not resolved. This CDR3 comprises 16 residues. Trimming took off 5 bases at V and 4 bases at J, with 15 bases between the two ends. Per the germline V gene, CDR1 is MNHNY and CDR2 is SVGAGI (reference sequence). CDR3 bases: TGTGCCAGCAGTCTACTCCCACCCCCCGGGGCCAACGTCCTGACTTTC. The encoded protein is CASSLLPPPGANVLTF.

In nucleotides, the CDR3 is TGTGCCAGCAGCCCACCAGCGGGATATCTCAATGAGCAGTTCTTC. Its protein is CASSPPAGYLNEQFF. The chain combines TRBV11-2 with TRBJ2-1; TRBD2 matches at 7 bases. There are 15 residues in the CDR3. Germline V lookup: CDR1 SGHAT, CDR2 FQNNGV. With V trimmed by 5 bases and J by 6 bases, 10 bases remained unmatched.

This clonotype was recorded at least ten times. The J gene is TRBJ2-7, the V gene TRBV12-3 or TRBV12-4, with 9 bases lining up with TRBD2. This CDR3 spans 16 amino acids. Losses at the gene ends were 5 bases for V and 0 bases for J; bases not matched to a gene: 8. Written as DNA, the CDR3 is TGTGCCAGCAGTCCTACCAGGACTAGCGACTCCTACGAGCAGTACTTC. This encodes CASSPTRTSDSYEQYF.

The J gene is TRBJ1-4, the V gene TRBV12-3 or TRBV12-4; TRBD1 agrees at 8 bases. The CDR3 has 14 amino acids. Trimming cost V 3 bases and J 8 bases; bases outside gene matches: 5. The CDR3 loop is CASSFQGAREKLFF. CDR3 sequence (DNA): TGTGCCAGCAGTTTTCAGGGGGCGAGAGAAAAACTGTTTTTT.

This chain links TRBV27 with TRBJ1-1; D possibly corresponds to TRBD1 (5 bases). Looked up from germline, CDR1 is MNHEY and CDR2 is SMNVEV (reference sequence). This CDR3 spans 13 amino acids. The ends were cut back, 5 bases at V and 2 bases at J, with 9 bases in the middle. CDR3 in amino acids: CASSRTLNTEAFF. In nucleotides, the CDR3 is TGTGCCAGCAGTCGGACATTAAACACTGAAGCTTTCTTT.

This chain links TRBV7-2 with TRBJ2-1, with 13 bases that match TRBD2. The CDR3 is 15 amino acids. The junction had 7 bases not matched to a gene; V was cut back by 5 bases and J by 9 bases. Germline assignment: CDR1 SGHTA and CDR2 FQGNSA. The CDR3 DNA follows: TGTGCCAGCAGCCGGACTAGCGGGAGCTTCGGTGAGCAGTTCTTC. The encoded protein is CASSRTSGSFGEQFF.

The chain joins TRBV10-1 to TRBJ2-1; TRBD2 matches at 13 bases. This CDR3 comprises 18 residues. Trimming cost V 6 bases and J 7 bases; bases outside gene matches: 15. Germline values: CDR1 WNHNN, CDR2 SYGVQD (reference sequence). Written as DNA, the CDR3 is TGCGCCAGCAGCCCCGGGACTAGCGGGATACGCCGTGAGAATGAGCAGTTCTTC. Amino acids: CASSPGTSGIRRENEQFF.